These 6 T cell receptor beta chains originate from one sample sequenced in a study of blood T cell repertoires in COVID-19. Here immunoSEQ multiplex PCR was the method, and the copy in TCRdb shows in-frame clones only, minus some. The table shows about 220,000 clones, with about four fifths occurring only once. The sequencing sample was made of PBMCs or T cells enriched from blood (not recorded which). The receptors were sampled from a woman aged 55 to 70 who had recovered from COVID-19.

The chain couples TRBV18 to TRBJ1-1; 7 bases are shared with TRBD1. CDR3 length: 13 amino acids. The ends lost 6 bases at V and 5 bases at J; junction bases unmatched: 6. The V gene's germline CDR1 is KGHSH and CDR2 LQKENI. The CDR3 nucleotides read TGTGCCAGCTCTCGACAGGGTGATACTGAAGCTTTCTTT. The encoded protein is CASSRQGDTEAFF.

The rearrangement uses TRBV7-2 and TRBJ1-1, with 8 nucleotides matching TRBD1. V trimming: 3 bases; J trimming: 6 bases; junction bases outside the gene matches: 15. The CDR3 sequence is 17 residues long. In germline, CDR1 is SGHTA, CDR2 FQGNSA. CDR3 coding DNA: TGTGCCAGCAGCTTGTGGGTCGGGGCAGGGGGCGTTTCTGAAGCTTTCTTT. Its protein is CASSLWVGAGGVSEAFF.

The rearrangement uses TRBV7-2 and TRBJ2-3; 9 bases align to TRBD2. In germline, CDR1 is SGHTA, CDR2 FQGNSA. This CDR3 has 16 residues. Trimming at V came to 5 bases and at J to 0 bases, leaving 6 bases not matched to a gene. CDR3 amino acids: CASSLSSGASTDTQYF. In DNA, the CDR3 is TGTGCCAGCAGCCTATCTAGCGGGGCTAGCACAGATACGCAGTATTTT.

The rearrangement uses TRBV7-2 and TRBJ2-3, with TRBD2 matching 12 bases. The junction had 3 bases not matched to a gene; V was cut back by 4 bases and J by 1 base. The CDR3 has 16 residues. The germline gives CDR1 SGHTA, CDR2 FQGNSA. DNA of the CDR3: TGTGCCAGCAGCTCACGACTAGCGGGAGGCACAGATACGCAGTATTTT. This sequence encodes CASSSRLAGGTDTQYF. The whole variable domain, remainder taken from reference TRBV7-2 and TRBJ2-3, is GAGVSQSPSNKVTEKGKDVELRCDPISGHTALYWYRQSLGQGLEFLIYFQGNSAPDKSGLPSDRFSAERTGGSVSTLTIQRTQQEDSAVYLCASSSRLAGGTDTQYFGPGTRLTVL.

This chain connects TRBV5-6 to TRBJ2-1, with a tentative D call TRBD2 (6 bases). The V and J ends lost 4 bases and 7 bases respectively, with 21 bases between them. Per the germline V gene, CDR1 is SGHDT and CDR2 is YYEEEE. The CDR3 has 16 amino acids. The CDR3 is CASSRGPGGNGNEQFF. The CDR3 nucleotides read TGTGCCAGCAGCAGGGGTCCCGGGGGAAATGGGAATGAGCAGTTCTTC.

V usage is TRBV12-5 and J usage is TRBJ2-1; the D gene is possibly TRBD2 (7 bases). CDR3 size: 16 residues. V was trimmed by 1 base and J by 6 bases, leaving 16 bases between them. CDR1 LGHNT and CDR2 FRNRAP come from the germline V gene. Here the CDR3 DNA reads TGTGCTAGTGGTTTGGGCCCCGCGGGGGCTTTCAATGAGCAGTTCTTC. Its translation is CASGLGPAGAFNEQFF.